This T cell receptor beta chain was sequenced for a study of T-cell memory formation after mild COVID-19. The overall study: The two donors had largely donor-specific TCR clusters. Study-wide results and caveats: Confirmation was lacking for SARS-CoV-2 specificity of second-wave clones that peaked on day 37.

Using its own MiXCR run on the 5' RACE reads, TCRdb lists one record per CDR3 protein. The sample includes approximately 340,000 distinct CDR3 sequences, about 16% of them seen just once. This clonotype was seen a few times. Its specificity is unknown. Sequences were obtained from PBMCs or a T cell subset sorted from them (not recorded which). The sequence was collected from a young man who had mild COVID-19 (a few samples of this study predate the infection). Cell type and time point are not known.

CDR3 residues: CSAPRPGSNYGYTF. CDR3 nucleotides: TGCAGTGCTCCTAGACCAGGCTCCAACTATGGCTACACCTTC. The chain recombines TRBV20-1 with TRBJ1-2; D is unresolved. The CDR3 length is 14 residues. The germline V gene has CDR1 DFQATT and CDR2 SNEGSKA (reference sequence). The V end lost 5 bases, the J end lost 2 bases, and 15 bases lay between the germline ends.